These 30 T cell receptor beta chains originate from one sample sequenced in a study of T cell responses to AZD1222 COVID-19 vaccine. Profiling relied on immunoSEQ multiplex PCR, and the TCRdb table lists in-frame clones only, not all of them. The sample consists of about 150,000 clones, 93% of them appearing once. The specimen comprised peripheral blood, sampled on day 0 of AZD1222 vaccination. The receptors were sampled from an adult in good health.

This clone was found once. This chain connects TRBV5-1 to TRBJ2-7; the match to TRBD1 covers 7 bases. The CDR3 runs 14 residues. The trim removed 4 bases at V and 6 bases at J, leaving 10 bases unmatched. From germline, CDR1 is SGHRS and CDR2 YFSETQ. As DNA, the CDR3 is TGCGCCAGCAGCCTCTCATTCAGGGGGTTCGAGCAGTACTTC. Translating it yields CASSLSFRGFEQYF. Filled out from reference TRBV5-1 and TRBJ2-7, the complete variable domain reads KAGVTQTPRYLIKTRGQQVTLSCSPISGHRSVSWYQQTPGQGLQFLFEYFSETQRNKGNFPGRFSGRQFSNSRSEMNVSTLELGDSALYLCASSLSFRGFEQYFGPGTRLTVT.

This clone occurred once. The gene calls are TRBV28 and TRBJ1-2; TRBD1 matches at 8 bases. Germline values: CDR1 MDHEN, CDR2 SYDVKM. Losses at the gene ends were 1 base for V and 8 bases for J; bases not matched to a gene: 9. The CDR3 consists of 15 residues. DNA of the CDR3: TGTGCCAGCAGTTTATCCGTGACAGGGGATGGGGGCTACACCTTC. This encodes CASSLSVTGDGGYTF.

V usage is TRBV11-1 and J usage is TRBJ2-3, with D perhaps matching TRBD1 (7 bases). This CDR3 is 13 amino acids long. V was trimmed by 5 bases and J by 4 bases, leaving 10 bases between them. Germline CDR1 reads SGHAT; CDR2 reads FQDESV (reference sequence). The CDR3 is CASSRGTADTQYF. The CDR3 DNA sequence: TGTGCCAGCAGCCGCGGGACAGCAGATACGCAGTATTTT.

The CDR3 region is CASSLGLPDTQYF. The DNA of the CDR3 is TGTGCCAGCAGCTTAGGGCTACCAGATACGCAGTATTTT. The gene calls are TRBV7-8 and TRBJ2-3; D is unclear. From germline, CDR1 is SGHVS and CDR2 FQNEAQ. The CDR3 is made up of 13 amino acids. V lost 1 base and J lost 4, with 6 bases in between. The full variable domain, with the rest looked up from reference TRBV7-8 and TRBJ2-3, is GAGVSQSPRYKVAKRGQDVALRCDPISGHVSLFWYQQALGQGPEFLTYFQNEAQLDKSGLPSDRFFAERPEGSVSTLKIQRTQQEDSAVYLCASSLGLPDTQYFGPGTRLTVL.

V gene TRBV30 combines with J gene TRBJ2-1; 10 nucleotides match TRBD2. The CDR3 length is 12 residues. V shed 4 bases, J shed 7 bases, and the junction held 1 base outside the gene matches. Germline CDR1 reads GTSNPN; CDR2 reads SVGIG (reference sequence). Here the CDR3 DNA reads TGTGCCTGGACTAGCGGGAGAAATGAGCAGTTCTTC. Amino acid sequence: CAWTSGRNEQFF.

This chain joins TRBV6-5 and TRBJ2-1; D perhaps matches TRBD2 (5 bases). This CDR3 region has 12 residues. Trimming shortened V by 7 bases and J by 8 bases, and 12 bases separated the two germline ends. Germline V lookup: CDR1 MNHEY, CDR2 SVGAGI. The CDR3 region is CASTASSDEQFF. The DNA of the CDR3 is TGTGCCAGCACCGCTAGCTCCGATGAGCAGTTCTTC.

V and J are TRBV29-1 and TRBJ2-1; a possible D gene is TRBD2 (6 bases). This CDR3 comprises 13 residues. V gave up 4 bases and J gave up 4 bases, with 11 bases separating them. CDR1 and CDR2 from the germline V gene are SQVTM and ANQGSEA. This chain's CDR3 is CSVVSGAYNEQFF. The DNA for the CDR3 is TGCAGCGTTGTTAGCGGAGCTTACAATGAGCAGTTCTTC.

The genes are TRBV3-1 (or the pseudogene TRBV3-2) and TRBJ2-3; D perhaps matches TRBD2 (6 bases). V lost 4 bases, J lost 3 bases, and 8 bases lay in between. From germline, CDR1 is LGHDT and CDR2 YNNKEL (reference sequence). This CDR3 spans 13 amino acids. For the CDR3, the DNA is TGTGCCAGCAGCCTTCTAGCGACAGATACGCAGTATTTT. This sequence encodes CASSLLATDTQYF.

This clone was counted a few times. This chain uses TRBV6-5 with TRBJ1-2; 9 bases are shared with TRBD1. The CDR3 sequence is 14 residues long. Trimming took 2 bases from V and 8 from J; bases not matched to a gene: 6. Per the germline V gene, CDR1 is MNHEY and CDR2 is SVGAGI. CDR3 sequence: CASSYLTGGWGYTF. CDR3 nucleotides: TGTGCCAGCAGTTACCTAACAGGGGGCTGGGGCTACACCTTC.

V gene TRBV6-5 combines with J gene TRBJ2-1, with TRBD2 matching over 7 bases. This CDR3 spans 15 amino acids. V dropped 1 base and J dropped 7; count of bases not matched to a gene: 7. The germline V gene encodes CDR1 MNHEY and CDR2 SVGAGI. DNA for the CDR3: TGTGCCAGCAGTTACTATGCGGGAGTGGAGAATGAGCAGTTCTTC. Translated, it gives CASSYYAGVENEQFF.

This rearrangement joins TRBV4-1 to TRBJ1-5; D call uncertain. The V gene lost 0 bases and the J gene lost 2 bases, with 14 bases spanning the gap. CDR1 MGHRA and CDR2 YSYEKL come from the germline V gene. CDR3 length: 17 residues. CDR3 DNA sequence: TGCGCCAGCAGCCAAGATCCAGGTTCTTTCGGCAATCAGCCCCAGCATTTT. Translating it yields CASSQDPGSFGNQPQHF.

This chain joins TRBV10-1 and TRBJ2-7, with D tentatively TRBD1 (7 bases). The V end lost 8 bases, the J end lost 3 bases, and 14 bases lay between the germline ends. CDR3 length: 13 residues. Germline V CDR1 and CDR2: WNHNN, SYGVQD (reference sequence). The chain's CDR3 is CASGQGGDYEQYF. The CDR3 nucleotides are TGCGCCAGCGGCCAGGGGGGAGACTACGAGCAGTACTTC.

The V gene is TRBV5-1, the J gene TRBJ2-7; 7 nucleotides align to TRBD1. Germline CDR1 reads SGHRS; CDR2 reads YFSETQ. Unmatched junction bases numbered 13, after V lost 4 bases and J lost 3 bases. The CDR3 is 16 amino acids. The CDR3 region has the DNA TGCGCCAGCAGCCTCGACAGGGTGAAGACAGGCTACGAGCAGTACTTC. As protein: CASSLDRVKTGYEQYF. Complete variable domain (other parts from reference TRBV5-1 and TRBJ2-7): KAGVTQTPRYLIKTRGQQVTLSCSPISGHRSVSWYQQTPGQGLQFLFEYFSETQRNKGNFPGRFSGRQFSNSRSEMNVSTLELGDSALYLCASSLDRVKTGYEQYFGPGTRLTVT.

The chain recombines TRBV11-3 with TRBJ1-1; D is ambiguous. The V end lost 5 bases, the J end lost 1 base, and 8 bases lay between the germline ends. The CDR3 totals 13 residues. Germline V gives CDR1 SGHNT, CDR2 YENEEA. The CDR3 region is CASSRLTNTEAFF. The CDR3 DNA sequence: TGTGCCAGCAGCCGGTTGACGAACACTGAAGCTTTCTTT. The complete variable domain, with remaining parts taken from reference TRBV11-3 and TRBJ1-1, reads EAGVVQSPRYKIIEKKQPVAFWCNPISGHNTLYWYLQNLGQGPELLIRYENEEAVDDSQLPKDRFSAERLKGVDSTLKIQPAELGDSAVYLCASSRLTNTEAFFGQGTRLTVV.

This rearrangement joins TRBV6-4 to TRBJ2-1; 11 nucleotides agree with TRBD2. Looked up from germline, CDR1 is MRHNA and CDR2 is SNTAGT. The CDR3 has 15 residues. J was trimmed by 2 bases and V by 5 bases; bases with no gene match: 2. CDR3 amino acids: CASSMGLAAYNEQFF. The CDR3 coding sequence is TGTGCCAGCAGTATGGGACTAGCGGCCTACAATGAGCAGTTCTTC.

The chain uses TRBV2 and TRBJ1-5; D remains ambiguous. Germline V gene sequence: CDR1 SNHLY, CDR2 FYNNEI. The CDR3 has 12 residues. Trimming left V 6 bases short and J 2 bases short, with 5 bases between. CDR3 DNA sequence: TGTGCCAGCAGCCCAGGCAATCAGCCCCAGCATTTT. Translating it yields CASSPGNQPQHF.

V usage is TRBV19 and J usage is TRBJ2-3, with a tentative D call TRBD1 (6 bases). Looked up from germline, CDR1 is LNHDA and CDR2 is SQIVND (reference sequence). Trimming shortened V by 3 bases and J by 6 bases, and 13 bases separated the two germline ends. The CDR3 consists of 14 residues. The CDR3 sequence: CASSMGASSDTQYF. The CDR3 DNA is TGTGCCAGTAGTATGGGGGCATCTTCGGATACGCAGTATTTT.

V usage is TRBV5-1 and J usage is TRBJ2-7; no definite D call. There are 14 residues in the CDR3. Trimming shortened V by 0 bases and J by 0 bases, and 7 bases separated the two germline ends. Germline CDR1 is SGHRS and CDR2 is YFSETQ. CDR3 bases: TGCGCCAGCAGCTTGGATTCAGTCTCCTACGAGCAGTACTTC. Translating it yields CASSLDSVSYEQYF.

This clone was seen only once. The chain couples TRBV10-1 to TRBJ1-6, with 7 bases fitting TRBD1. This CDR3 comprises 13 residues. With 6 bases clipped from V and 6 bases from J, the junction kept 2 bases outside the gene matches. CDR1 is WNHNN, CDR2 SYGVQD, per germline (reference sequence). The CDR3 DNA is TGCGCCAGCAGCGGACAGGCTAATTCACCCCTCCACTTT. It codes for CASSGQANSPLHF.

This rearrangement joins TRBV6-6 to TRBJ1-5; 9 bases line up with TRBD1. Germline lookup yields CDR1 MNHNY and CDR2 SVGAGI (reference sequence). Trimming cost V 8 bases and J 4 bases; bases outside gene matches: 9. There are 15 residues in the CDR3. CDR3 region: CASRQDRGGNQPQHF. In DNA, the CDR3 is TGTGCCAGCCGACAGGACAGGGGTGGAAATCAGCCCCAGCATTTT.

This clone was recorded once. This sequence joins TRBV7-9 and TRBJ1-3; 7 positions agree with TRBD1. Looked up from germline, CDR1 is SEHNR and CDR2 is FQNEAQ (reference sequence). V was pared by 4 bases and J by 8 bases, with 11 bases of the junction left unmatched. The length of the CDR3 is 15 residues. CDR3 region: CASSSTSGGRDTIYF. The CDR3 nucleotides are TGTGCCAGCAGCTCTACCTCAGGGGGTCGAGACACCATATATTTT.

J is TRBJ1-2 and V is TRBV19; TRBD1 is a possible D gene (5 bases). Trimming shortened V by 3 bases and J by 8 bases, and 10 bases separated the two germline ends. The germline V gene encodes CDR1 LNHDA and CDR2 SQIVND (reference sequence). The CDR3 has 12 amino acids. CDR3 nucleotides: TGTGCCAGTAGTATTGCAGGGTACGGCTACACCTTC. It yields the protein CASSIAGYGYTF.

CDR3 protein: CASSPSTGLNTEAFF. DNA of the CDR3: TGTGCCAGCAGCCCGTCGACAGGTCTGAACACTGAAGCTTTCTTT. The rearrangement joins TRBV7-3 to TRBJ1-1; the D gene is possibly TRBD1 (6 bases). The V and J ends lost 5 bases and 0 bases respectively, with 13 bases between them. CDR1 is SGHTA, CDR2 FQGTGA, per germline. The CDR3 is 15 residues long.

The chain has TRBV5-1 and TRBJ2-7; 7 bases are a match to TRBD2. V lost 4 bases, J lost 5 bases, and 3 bases stayed unmatched. Per the germline V gene, CDR1 is SGHRS and CDR2 is YFSETQ. The CDR3 has 12 amino acids. The CDR3 loop is CASSTSVHEQYF. In DNA, the CDR3 is TGCGCCAGCAGCACTAGCGTCCACGAGCAGTACTTC.

The J gene is TRBJ1-2, the V gene TRBV5-1; tentatively, D is TRBD1 (5 bases). V shed 1 base and J shed 0 bases, with 10 bases lying between them. CDR3 size: 15 residues. From germline, CDR1 is SGHRS and CDR2 YFSETQ. As DNA, the CDR3 is TGCGCCAGCAGCTTGAATACCAGGGCTAACTATGGCTACACCTTC. Amino acids: CASSLNTRANYGYTF.

V usage is TRBV5-4 and J usage is TRBJ2-3; 13 bases align to TRBD2. Unmatched junction bases numbered 6, after V lost 4 bases and J lost 7 bases. The CDR3 contains 15 residues. Germline V gene sequence: CDR1 SGHNT, CDR2 YYREEE (reference sequence). CDR3 bases: TGTGCCAGCAGCACACTAGCGGGAGGGGCAAATACGCAGTATTTT. It is translated as CASSTLAGGANTQYF.

This chain links TRBV7-8 with TRBJ1-5; possible D gene TRBD1, 5 bases. V gave up 3 bases and J gave up 3 bases, with 12 bases separating them. The CDR3 sequence is 15 residues long. CDR1 SGHVS and CDR2 FQNEAQ come from the germline V gene. The CDR3 loop reads CASSFGQGFNQPQHF. The CDR3 DNA is TGTGCCAGCAGCTTTGGGCAGGGATTCAATCAGCCCCAGCATTTT.

The CDR3: CASSLGSNEQFF. DNA of the CDR3: TGTGCCAGCAGCTTGGGGTCCAATGAGCAGTTCTTC. The rearrangement uses TRBV5-4 and TRBJ2-1; D is uncertain. The CDR3 is 12 amino acids. Looked up from germline, CDR1 is SGHNT and CDR2 is YYREEE (reference sequence). V shed 0 bases and J shed 6 bases, with 4 bases lying between them.

In its sample, this clone was seen once. The rearrangement joins TRBV24-1 to TRBJ2-1, with 8 positions matching TRBD2. Germline-derived CDR1 and CDR2 are KGHDR and SFDVKD. After removal of 4 bases from V and 9 bases from J, the junction contained 7 bases not matched to a gene. The CDR3 is 14 residues long. CDR3 nucleotide sequence: TGTGCCACCAGTGACCGGACACTAGCGGTTGAGCAGTTCTTC. Translating gives CATSDRTLAVEQFF.

A word on this clone: One end of the junction does not line up with germline, which may come from a read error. This chain links TRBV19 with TRBJ1-6; D is unclear. CDR3 length equals 16 residues. CDR1 LNHDA and CDR2 SQIVND come from the germline V gene (reference sequence). The CDR3 loop reads CASRIGGNAQNSPLHF. CDR3 in DNA: TGTGCCAGTAGAATAGGCGGTAACGCCCAAAATTCACCCCTCCACTTT.